The 18 T cell receptor beta chains presented below share a single source sample, sequenced in a study of blood T cell repertoires in COVID-19. This table comes from immunoSEQ multiplex PCR, and its TCRdb copy is limited to in-frame clones, with some not included. The sample lists roughly 140,000 clones, roughly 82% seen once, with roughly 7.2% in the top ten. The material sequenced was peripheral blood. All receptors derive from a woman aged 45-60 years in a cohort sampled during active or convalescent COVID-19.

The genes are TRBV19 and TRBJ1-5; 7 bases align to TRBD1. V was clipped by 10 bases and J by 1 base; unmatched bases: 4. Germline CDR1 reads LNHDA; CDR2 reads SQIVND (reference sequence). The CDR3 covers 13 residues. CDR3 in amino acids: CATRDRSNQPQHF. For the CDR3, the DNA is TGTGCCACCCGGGACAGAAGCAATCAGCCCCAGCATTTT. The whole variable domain, remainder taken from reference TRBV19 and TRBJ1-5, is DGGITQSPKYLFRKEGQNVTLSCEQNLNHDAMYWYRQDPGQGLRLIYYSQIVNDFQKGDIAEGYSVSREKKESFPLTVTSAQKNPTAFYLCATRDRSNQPQHFGDGTRLSIL.

The chain has TRBV29-1 and TRBJ2-1; possibly TRBD1 for D (9 bases). The CDR3 has 18 amino acids. From germline, CDR1 is SQVTM and CDR2 ANQGSEA. Trimming took off 6 bases at V and 5 bases at J, with 29 bases between the two ends. DNA for the CDR3: TGCAGCGTGGGGACGGGACAGGGTTTAGCGGGGTACGACAATGAGCAGTTCTTC. Translated, it gives CSVGTGQGLAGYDNEQFF.

The chain recombines TRBV4-1 with TRBJ2-3; TRBD2 matches at 11 bases. V lost 2 bases, J lost 0 bases, and 4 bases stayed unmatched. Per germline, CDR1 MGHRA and CDR2 YSYEKL. The CDR3 is 17 residues long. CDR3 DNA: TGCGCCAGCAGCCAACCGAGACTAGCGGGGAGCACAGATACGCAGTATTTT. Translated, it gives CASSQPRLAGSTDTQYF.

This clone came up a few times. The chain couples TRBV12-3 or TRBV12-4 to TRBJ1-2; TRBD1 is a possible D gene (5 bases). This CDR3 is built from 13 residues. V lost 3 bases, J lost 8 bases, and 13 bases lay in between. The CDR3 sequence: CASSFTGIRGYTF. The CDR3 coding sequence is TGTGCCAGCAGTTTCACAGGTATCCGCGGCTACACCTTC.

The V and J genes are TRBV5-1 and TRBJ1-2; D is undetermined. The CDR3 has 13 residues. Germline values: CDR1 SGHRS, CDR2 YFSETQ. The V gene lost 1 base and the J gene lost 5 bases, with 9 bases spanning the gap. Written as DNA, the CDR3 is TGCGCCAGCAGCTTGAACGGACTATATGGCTACACCTTC. Amino acids: CASSLNGLYGYTF.

The chain couples TRBV27 to TRBJ2-1; 10 bases fit TRBD2. Trimming cost V 2 bases and J 3 bases; bases outside gene matches: 1. The CDR3 is 15 amino acids. Looked up from germline, CDR1 is MNHEY and CDR2 is SMNVEV (reference sequence). CDR3 amino acids: CASSLLAGDYNEQFF. The CDR3 nucleotides are TGTGCCAGCAGTTTACTAGCGGGGGACTACAATGAGCAGTTCTTC.

V gene TRBV5-6 combines with J gene TRBJ2-3; 7 positions agree with TRBD1. Germline values: CDR1 SGHDT, CDR2 YYEEEE. CDR3 size: 15 residues. The trim removed 4 bases at V and 2 bases at J, leaving 7 bases unmatched. CDR3 bases: TGTGCCAGCAGCCGAAGGGGACAGACCACAGATACGCAGTATTTT. Its translation is CASSRRGQTTDTQYF.

The gene calls are TRBV11-1 and TRBJ2-1; D call uncertain. The CDR3 length is 15 residues. CDR1 SGHAT and CDR2 FQDESV come from the germline V gene (reference sequence). Trimming shortened V by 3 bases and J by 0 bases, and 9 bases separated the two germline ends. CDR3 protein: CASSFLSFSYNEQFF. In nucleotides, the CDR3 is TGTGCCAGCAGCTTTTTATCCTTCTCCTACAATGAGCAGTTCTTC.

The V and J genes are TRBV18 and TRBJ2-7; tentatively, D is TRBD2 (5 bases). Trimming left V 4 bases short and J 6 bases short, with 19 bases between. This CDR3 is built from 15 residues. The germline CDR1 and CDR2 sequences are KGHSH and LQKENI. The CDR3 is CASSLIAAPEGEQYF. CDR3 nucleotide sequence: TGTGCCAGCTCACTCATCGCGGCCCCCGAGGGCGAGCAGTACTTC. The full variable domain, its missing parts supplied by reference TRBV18 and TRBJ2-7, is NAGVMQNPRHLVRRRGQEARLRCSPMKGHSHVYWYRQLPEEGLKFMVYLQKENIIDESGMPKERFSAEFPKEGPSILRIQQVVRGDSAAYFCASSLIAAPEGEQYFGPGTRLTVT.

The chain has TRBV12-3 or TRBV12-4 and TRBJ2-4; D gene uncertain. The V end lost 2 bases, the J end lost 3 bases, and 5 bases lay between the germline ends. The CDR3 is made up of 13 amino acids. CDR3 DNA: TGTGCCAGCAGTTTACACAGCAAAAACATTCAGTACTTC. It is translated as CASSLHSKNIQYF.

The V and J genes are TRBV2 and TRBJ2-5; 8 bases are a match to TRBD2. The CDR3 covers 17 residues. Per the germline V gene, CDR1 is SNHLY and CDR2 is FYNNEI. V shed 0 bases and J 1 base; nucleotides not matched to a gene: 7. The DNA of the CDR3 is TGTGCCAGCAGTGAAGCGCTTCACGGGAGGGCCCAAGAGACCCAGTACTTC. Translated, it gives CASSEALHGRAQETQYF. Full variable domain (missing parts from reference TRBV2 and TRBJ2-5): EPEVTQTPSHQVTQMGQEVILRCVPISNHLYFYWYRQILGQKVEFLVSFYNNEISEKSEIFDDQFSVERPDGSNFTLKIRSTKLEDSAMYFCASSEALHGRAQETQYFGPGTRLLVL.

The chain has TRBV5-1 and TRBJ2-3; 9 nucleotides match TRBD2. V shed 0 bases, J shed 4 bases, and the junction held 9 bases outside the gene matches. The V gene's germline CDR1 is SGHRS and CDR2 YFSETQ. This CDR3 region has 17 residues. The CDR3 coding sequence is TGCGCCAGCAGCTTGGTTGCGGGGGGGCTGTGGTCAGATACGCAGTATTTT. This translates into CASSLVAGGLWSDTQYF.

The chain employs TRBV7-3 and TRBJ2-7, with 7 bases matching TRBD1. The CDR3 extends over 15 amino acids. Germline CDR1 is SGHTA and CDR2 is FQGTGA. J gave up 7 bases and V 5 bases, and 14 bases lay outside the gene matches. The CDR3 spells CASSPGGPLQGEQYF. The CDR3 DNA sequence: TGTGCCAGCAGCCCCGGCGGACCTCTACAGGGGGAGCAGTACTTC.

The rearrangement links TRBV6-5 to TRBJ2-1, with TRBD1 matching over 9 bases. V shed 8 bases and J 7 bases; nucleotides not matched to a gene: 12. The length of the CDR3 is 15 residues. CDR1 is MNHEY, CDR2 SVGAGI, per germline. CDR3 in amino acids: CASDQPGQGLNEQFF. DNA for the CDR3: TGTGCCAGCGATCAACCCGGACAGGGGTTGAATGAGCAGTTCTTC.

The CDR3, as DNA: TGTGCCATCAAATCGGCAGGGAACACCGGGGAGCTGTTTTTT. Its translation: CAIKSAGNTGELFF. J is TRBJ2-2 and V is TRBV10-3, with D uncertain. Germline values: CDR1 ENHRY, CDR2 SYGVKD. V was cut by 7 bases and J by 1 base, with 10 bases left in between. The CDR3 contains 14 residues.

The rearrangement uses TRBV19 and TRBJ1-1; D possibly corresponds to TRBD1 (6 bases). Trimming removed 7 bases at V and 4 bases at J, with 13 bases between. The CDR3 is 13 residues long. The V gene's germline CDR1 is LNHDA and CDR2 SQIVND (reference sequence). CDR3 coding DNA: TGTGCCAGTACTCAACGAGGGGGCACTGAAGCTTTCTTT. Encoded protein: CASTQRGGTEAFF.

V and J are TRBV11-2 and TRBJ2-4; the D gene is possibly TRBD2 (6 bases). Germline values: CDR1 SGHAT, CDR2 FQNNGV. Trimming cost V 6 bases and J 5 bases, with 14 bases left between them. The CDR3 is made up of 14 amino acids. CDR3 bases: TGTGCCAGCAGTCGGGGACTGGGGGAAAACATTCAGTACTTC. Protein product: CASSRGLGENIQYF.

The chain links TRBV24-1 to TRBJ1-5, with D unresolved. The CDR3 runs 12 residues. Germline-derived CDR1 and CDR2 are KGHDR and SFDVKD. Trimming stripped 11 bases from V and 6 bases from J, with 13 bases between. The CDR3 is CARTCSGQPQHF. For the CDR3, the DNA is TGTGCCAGAACTTGTAGTGGTCAGCCCCAGCATTTT.